The 6 T cell receptor beta chains given below trace back to one sample, sequenced in a study of blood T cell repertoires in COVID-19. The assay was immunoSEQ multiplex PCR, and TCRdb's table has in-frame clones only and misses some. The table includes 190,000 or so clones, roughly 89% detected once. Input material: peripheral blood. These receptors originate from a woman aged 18-30 years who had recovered from COVID-19.

The chain carries TRBV30 and TRBJ1-1, with a weak D call TRBD1 (6 bases). This CDR3 region has 11 residues. Trimming took off 3 bases at V and 9 bases at J, with 11 bases between the two ends. Germline V gene sequence: CDR1 GTSNPN, CDR2 SVGIG (reference sequence). CDR3 bases: TGTGCCTGGAGAGACGGGGGGCAAGCTTTCTTT. Its translation is CAWRDGGQAFF. The full variable domain, with the rest looked up from reference TRBV30 and TRBJ1-1, is SQTIHQWPATLVQPVGSPLSLECTVEGTSNPNLYWYRQAAGRGLQLLFYSVGIGQISSEVPQNLSASRPQDRQFILSSKKLLLSDSGFYLCAWRDGGQAFFGQGTRLTVV.

This chain joins TRBV4-3 and TRBJ1-1; D may be TRBD1 (5 bases). The CDR3 extends over 14 amino acids. V was clipped by 1 base and J by 4 bases, with 10 bases between them. The germline gives CDR1 LGHNA, CDR2 YSLEER. The DNA for the CDR3 is TGCGCCAGCAGCCAAGCGCAGGGAACCACTGAAGCTTTCTTT. Translating gives CASSQAQGTTEAFF.

The chain combines TRBV7-3 with TRBJ2-4; TRBD2 might be the D (5 bases). This CDR3 spans 13 amino acids. Trimming left V 5 bases short and J 8 bases short, with 13 bases between. Germline V lookup: CDR1 SGHTA, CDR2 FQGTGA. CDR3 sequence reads: CASSTSGWDIQYF. The CDR3 DNA follows: TGTGCCAGCAGCACATCGGGGTGGGACATTCAGTACTTC.

V gene TRBV7-8 combines with J gene TRBJ1-6; D remains ambiguous. The CDR3 contains 15 residues. The germline CDR1 and CDR2 sequences are SGHVS and FQNEAQ. Between the trimmed V and J ends, which lost 6 bases and 9 bases, there was a span of 18 bases. CDR3 sequence (DNA): TGTGCCAGCAGATCGGGATCGCCCAATGGTTCACCCCTCCACTTT. As protein: CASRSGSPNGSPLHF.

The J gene is TRBJ1-1, the V gene TRBV19; maybe TRBD1 (6 bases). Trimming shortened V by 5 bases and J by 2 bases, and 12 bases separated the two germline ends. Germline values: CDR1 LNHDA, CDR2 SQIVND (reference sequence). This CDR3 has 14 amino acids. In DNA, the CDR3 is TGTGCCAGTAGTCCATTGGACAGTAACACTGAAGCTTTCTTT. This codes for CASSPLDSNTEAFF.

The chain joins TRBV9 to TRBJ2-2, with 7 bases identical to TRBD1. With V trimmed by 4 bases and J by 0 bases, 9 bases remained unmatched. Germline assignment: CDR1 SGDLS and CDR2 YYNGEE. The CDR3 totals 17 residues. The CDR3 protein is CASSLPRDRANTGELFF. The DNA for the CDR3 is TGTGCCAGCAGCCTTCCCCGGGACAGAGCGAACACCGGGGAGCTGTTTTTT.